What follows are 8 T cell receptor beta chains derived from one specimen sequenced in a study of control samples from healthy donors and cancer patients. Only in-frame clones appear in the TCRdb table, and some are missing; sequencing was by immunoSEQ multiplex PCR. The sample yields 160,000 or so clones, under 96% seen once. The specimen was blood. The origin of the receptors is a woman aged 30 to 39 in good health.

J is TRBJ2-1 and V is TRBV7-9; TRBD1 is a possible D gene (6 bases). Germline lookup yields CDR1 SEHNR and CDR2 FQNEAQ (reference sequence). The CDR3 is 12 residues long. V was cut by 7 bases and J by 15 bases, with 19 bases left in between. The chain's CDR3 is CASILNPGTWFF. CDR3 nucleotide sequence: TGTGCCAGCATTCTAAATCCAGGGACATGGTTCTTC. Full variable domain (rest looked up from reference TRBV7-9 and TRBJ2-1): DTGVSQNPRHKITKRGQNVTFRCDPISEHNRLYWYRQTLGQGPEFLTYFQNEAQLEKSRLLSDRFSAERPKGSFSTLEIQRTEQGDSAMYLCASILNPGTWFFGPGTRLTVL.

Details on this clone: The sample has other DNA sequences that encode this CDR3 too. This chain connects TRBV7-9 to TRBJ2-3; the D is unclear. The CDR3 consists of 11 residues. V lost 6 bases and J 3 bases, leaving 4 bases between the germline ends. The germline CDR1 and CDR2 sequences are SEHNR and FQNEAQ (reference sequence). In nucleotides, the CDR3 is TGTGCCAGCAGTTTGACAGATACGCAGTATTTT. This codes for CASSLTDTQYF.

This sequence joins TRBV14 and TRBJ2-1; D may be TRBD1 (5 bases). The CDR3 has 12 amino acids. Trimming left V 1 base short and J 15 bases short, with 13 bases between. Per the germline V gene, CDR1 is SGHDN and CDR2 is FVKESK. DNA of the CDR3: TGTGCCAGCAGCCAAGGACGAGCAGGGCCGTTCTTC. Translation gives CASSQGRAGPFF.

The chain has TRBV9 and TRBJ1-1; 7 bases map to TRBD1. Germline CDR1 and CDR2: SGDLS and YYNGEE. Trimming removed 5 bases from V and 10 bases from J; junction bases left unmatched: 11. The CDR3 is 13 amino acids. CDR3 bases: TGTGCCAGCAGTTTAGGGGGCAATTATGGAGCTTTCTTT. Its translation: CASSLGGNYGAFF.

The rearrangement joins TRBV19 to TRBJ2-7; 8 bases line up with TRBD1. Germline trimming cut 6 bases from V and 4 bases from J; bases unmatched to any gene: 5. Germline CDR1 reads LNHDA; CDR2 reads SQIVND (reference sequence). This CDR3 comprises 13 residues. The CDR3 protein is CASSRTGNYEQYF. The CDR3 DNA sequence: TGTGCCAGTAGCCGGACAGGGAATTACGAGCAGTACTTC.

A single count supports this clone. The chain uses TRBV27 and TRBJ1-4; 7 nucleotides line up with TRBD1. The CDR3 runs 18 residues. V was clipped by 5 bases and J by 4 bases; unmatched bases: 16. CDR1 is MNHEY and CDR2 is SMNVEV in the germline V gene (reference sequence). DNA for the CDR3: TGTGCCAGCAGTCAACGGTTTTTTATCCGGGACAGTAATGAAAAACTGTTTTTT. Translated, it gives CASSQRFFIRDSNEKLFF.

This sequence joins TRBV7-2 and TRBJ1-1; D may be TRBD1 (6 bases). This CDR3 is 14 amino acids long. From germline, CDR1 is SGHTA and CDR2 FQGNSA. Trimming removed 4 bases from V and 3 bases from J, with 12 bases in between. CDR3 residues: CASSSWEGDTEAFF. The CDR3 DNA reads TGTGCCAGCAGCTCTTGGGAGGGGGACACTGAAGCTTTCTTT.

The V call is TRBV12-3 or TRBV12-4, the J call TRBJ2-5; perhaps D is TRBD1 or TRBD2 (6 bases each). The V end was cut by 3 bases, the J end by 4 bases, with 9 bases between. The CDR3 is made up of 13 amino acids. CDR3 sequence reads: CASSFTGAETQYF. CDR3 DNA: TGTGCCAGCAGTTTTACGGGGGCAGAGACCCAGTACTTC.